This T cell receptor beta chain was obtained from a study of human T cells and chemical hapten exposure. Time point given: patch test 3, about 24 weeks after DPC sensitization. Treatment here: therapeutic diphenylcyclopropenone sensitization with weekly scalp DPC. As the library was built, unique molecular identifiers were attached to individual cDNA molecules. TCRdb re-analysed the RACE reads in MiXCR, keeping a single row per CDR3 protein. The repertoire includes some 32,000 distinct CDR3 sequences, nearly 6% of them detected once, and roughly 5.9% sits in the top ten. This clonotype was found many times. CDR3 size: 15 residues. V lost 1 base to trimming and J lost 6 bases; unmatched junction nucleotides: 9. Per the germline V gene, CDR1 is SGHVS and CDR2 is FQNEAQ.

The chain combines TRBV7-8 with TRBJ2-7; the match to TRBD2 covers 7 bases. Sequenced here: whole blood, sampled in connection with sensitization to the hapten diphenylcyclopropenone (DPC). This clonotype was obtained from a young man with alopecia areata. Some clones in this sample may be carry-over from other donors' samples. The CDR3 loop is CASSLVPAGVPEQYF. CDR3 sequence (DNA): TGTGCCAGCAGCTTAGTTCCGGCGGGAGTACCCGAGCAGTACTTC.